The 21 T cell receptor beta chains below come from one sample, sequenced in a study of brain T cells in children with intractable seizures. Sequencing used immunoSEQ multiplex PCR; TCRdb keeps in-frame clones, though not all of them. This table holds 110,000 or so clones, roughly 92% found once. The sample consisted of peripheral blood, taken at surgery. These receptors all stem from a boy under three years old with hemimegalencephaly and intractable seizures.

The J gene is TRBJ2-3, the V gene TRBV7-8, with TRBD1 matching over 9 bases. The CDR3 totals 16 residues. After removal of 1 base from V and 5 bases from J, the junction contained 7 bases not matched to a gene. Germline values: CDR1 SGHVS, CDR2 FQNEAQ. The CDR3, as DNA: TGTGCCAGCAGCTTAGTAGGTACAGGGGGCAGAGATACGCAGTATTTT. Translated: CASSLVGTGGRDTQYF.

This clone was counted once. V gene TRBV5-4 combines with J gene TRBJ2-2; weak D call: TRBD2 (6 bases). This CDR3 has 15 residues. Germline V gives CDR1 SGHNT, CDR2 YYREEE (reference sequence). Deletions cut 0 bases from V and 6 bases from J, with 12 bases between. The CDR3, as DNA: TGTGCCAGCAGCTTGGGCCTAGCGAGAGCCGGGGAGCTGTTTTTT. It encodes CASSLGLARAGELFF.

This chain links TRBV7-9 with TRBJ2-5; 7 nucleotides agree with TRBD1. Germline CDR1 is SEHNR and CDR2 is FQNEAQ (reference sequence). The ends lost 10 bases at V and 4 bases at J; junction bases unmatched: 6. This CDR3 spans 12 amino acids. CDR3 coding DNA: TGTGCCACCGCGGACAGGCGAGAGACCCAGTACTTC. Translation: CATADRRETQYF.

The gene calls are TRBV28 and TRBJ1-5; 8 nucleotides align to TRBD1. Trimming removed 2 bases from V and 2 bases from J; junction bases left unmatched: 2. CDR3 length equals 15 residues. Germline-derived CDR1 and CDR2 are MDHEN and SYDVKM. This chain's CDR3 is CASSLPGQGNQPQHF. CDR3 DNA: TGTGCCAGCAGTTTACCGGGACAGGGCAATCAGCCCCAGCATTTT.

V gene TRBV28 combines with J gene TRBJ2-3, with no clear D. This CDR3 spans 12 amino acids. Germline CDR1 and CDR2: MDHEN and SYDVKM. Trimming left V 8 bases short and J 0 bases short, with 6 bases between. CDR3 nucleotide sequence: TGTGCCAGCGGAATAAGCACAGATACGCAGTATTTT. As protein: CASGISTDTQYF.

The genes are TRBV28 and TRBJ2-7, with D tentatively TRBD1 or TRBD2 (7 bases each). CDR3 size: 15 residues. CDR1 is MDHEN and CDR2 is SYDVKM in the germline V gene. Trimming removed 5 bases from V and 3 bases from J, with 17 bases in between. CDR3 sequence reads: CASSPRQGGSYEQYF. As DNA, the CDR3 is TGTGCCAGCAGTCCCCGACAGGGAGGGAGCTACGAGCAGTACTTC.

The genes are TRBV3-1 (or the pseudogene TRBV3-2) and TRBJ2-1; TRBD2 matches at 8 bases. CDR1 and CDR2 from the germline V gene are LGHDT and YNNKEL (reference sequence). J was trimmed by 10 bases and V by 5 bases; bases with no gene match: 4. The CDR3 extends over 12 amino acids. The CDR3 DNA is TGTGCCAGCAGCACCCGACTAGCGGAGCAGTTCTTC. This translates into CASSTRLAEQFF.

This chain joins TRBV5-1 and TRBJ1-6, with 9 bases lining up with TRBD1. Germline V gene data show CDR1 as SGHRS and CDR2 as YFSETQ. The CDR3 has 13 amino acids. V was pared by 4 bases and J by 9 bases, with 2 bases of the junction left unmatched. The CDR3 nucleotides read TGCGCCAGCAGCCCGGGACAGGGTTCACCCCTCCACTTT. It yields the protein CASSPGQGSPLHF.

Remarks on this clone: At one end, the junction sequence differs from germline, possibly due to a read error. The V and J genes are TRBV4-2 and TRBJ2-1, with 8 bases lining up with TRBD2. Germline loops: CDR1 LGHNA, CDR2 YNFKEQ. This CDR3 spans 12 amino acids. The CDR3 sequence is CASSSNSGTNLF. The CDR3 DNA reads TGTGCCAGCAGCTCTAATAGCGGGACAAACCTCTTC.

The V call is TRBV5-1, the J call TRBJ2-7, with 12 bases fitting TRBD2. V lost 2 bases to trimming and J lost 6 bases; unmatched junction nucleotides: 0. Germline V gives CDR1 SGHRS, CDR2 YFSETQ. This CDR3 is built from 13 residues. CDR3 region: CASSLLAGGEQYF. CDR3 nucleotides: TGCGCCAGCAGCTTACTAGCGGGAGGCGAGCAGTACTTC.

In DNA, the CDR3 is TGCAGCGTTTCCCCAAGGACAGGGGGGAGCTATGGCTACACCTTC. Amino acids: CSVSPRTGGSYGYTF. This chain uses TRBV29-1 with TRBJ1-2; 10 nucleotides agree with TRBD1. V was clipped by 5 bases and J by 4 bases; unmatched bases: 10. The CDR3 contains 15 residues. Germline CDR1 is SQVTM and CDR2 is ANQGSEA.

V gene TRBV7-6 combines with J gene TRBJ1-1, with 10 bases matching TRBD1. This CDR3 has 15 residues. V lost 5 bases to trimming and J lost 2 bases; unmatched junction nucleotides: 5. Germline V CDR1 and CDR2: SGHVS, FNYEAQ. The CDR3 sequence is CASSLTTGGNTEAFF. CDR3 DNA sequence: TGTGCCAGCAGCCTCACGACAGGGGGCAACACTGAAGCTTTCTTT.

The rearrangement uses TRBV6-1 and TRBJ2-7; D unclear. Trimming took off 3 bases at V and 4 bases at J, with 10 bases between the two ends. This CDR3 comprises 13 residues. In germline, CDR1 is MNHNS, CDR2 SASEGT. The CDR3 DNA sequence: TGTGCCAGCAGTGATACCGGGTGGTACGAGCAGTACTTC. It specifies CASSDTGWYEQYF.

The chain uses TRBV29-1 and TRBJ2-1, with TRBD2 identical over 15 bases. The CDR3 sequence is 12 residues long. The germline V gene has CDR1 SQVTM and CDR2 ANQGSEA. The CDR3 is CGWTSGRAGKFF. In DNA form, the CDR3 reads TGCGGATGGACTAGCGGGAGGGCCGGCAAGTTCTTC.

The chain joins TRBV5-5 to TRBJ2-5; D call uncertain. Germline CDR1 and CDR2: SGHKS and YYEKEE (reference sequence). CDR3 length: 14 residues. V lost 0 bases and J 5 bases, leaving 11 bases between the germline ends. As DNA, the CDR3 is TGTGCCAGCAGCTTGGTGGAGTGGTCGGAGACCCAGTACTTC. This encodes CASSLVEWSETQYF.

The count of this clone is one. V gene TRBV19 combines with J gene TRBJ2-2; D perhaps matches TRBD1 (6 bases). CDR1 is LNHDA and CDR2 is SQIVND in the germline V gene (reference sequence). The CDR3 is 13 amino acids. The V end was cut by 6 bases, the J end by 6 bases, with 11 bases between. The CDR3 sequence is CASRQGRAGELFF. In DNA form, the CDR3 reads TGTGCCAGTAGACAGGGACGGGCCGGGGAGCTGTTTTTT.

This clone was detected only once. The chain links TRBV7-9 to TRBJ2-2; D not certain. CDR3 length: 14 amino acids. Germline CDR1 is SEHNR and CDR2 is FQNEAQ (reference sequence). V was clipped by 5 bases and J by 2 bases, with 9 bases between them. CDR3 protein: CASSPDINTGELFF. The CDR3 bases are TGTGCCAGCAGCCCCGACATTAACACCGGGGAGCTGTTTTTT.

The chain uses TRBV29-1 and TRBJ2-7, with TRBD1 identical over 9 bases. The length of the CDR3 is 17 residues. Trimming removed 1 base from V and 5 bases from J; junction bases left unmatched: 15. In germline, CDR1 is SQVTM, CDR2 ANQGSEA. CDR3 sequence reads: CSVEVHRGPEYVNEQYF. The DNA of the CDR3 is TGCAGCGTTGAAGTCCACAGGGGGCCCGAATACGTAAACGAGCAGTACTTC.

The chain carries TRBV24-1 and TRBJ2-3; maybe TRBD2 (6 bases). CDR1 and CDR2 (germline): KGHDR, SFDVKD. This CDR3 spans 16 amino acids. V gave up 1 base and J gave up 1 base, with 11 bases separating them. Here the CDR3 reads CATSDFGSLGTDTQYF. The CDR3 DNA reads TGTGCCACCAGTGATTTCGGGAGTTTAGGCACAGATACGCAGTATTTT.

The V and J genes are TRBV28 and TRBJ2-3; D remains ambiguous. V shed 2 bases and J shed 6 bases, with 6 bases lying between them. This CDR3 contains 12 residues. Per the germline V gene, CDR1 is MDHEN and CDR2 is SYDVKM. For the CDR3, the DNA is TGTGCCAGCAGTTTAATCGGGGATACGCAGTATTTT. Its protein product is CASSLIGDTQYF.

The chain has TRBV27 and TRBJ2-2; TRBD2 agrees at 14 bases. Losses at the gene ends were 7 bases for V and 6 bases for J; bases not matched to a gene: 16. This CDR3 comprises 19 residues. Germline V gene data show CDR1 as MNHEY and CDR2 as SMNVEV (reference sequence). The CDR3, as DNA: TGTGCCAGCACCCGACTAGCGGGAGGGCCAGGGCAGAGCGCCGGGGAGCTGTTTTTT. Its protein product is CASTRLAGGPGQSAGELFF.